Below, 6 T cell receptor beta chains from the same sample are listed, as sequenced in a study of CD8+ T cells in alopecia areata. As for treatment: oral pan-JAK inhibitor, 5-10 mg twice daily. RNA was isolated and reverse transcribed to cDNA, the sequencing template. Sequenced by immunoSEQ multiplex PCR; TCRdb stores in-frame clones only, minus some. The sample lists about 200,000 clones, roughly three fifths seen once, with approximately 3.4% in the top ten. This material consisted of CD4+ T cells sorted from blood, taken at week 4, from a patient treated with tofacitinib. The receptors come from a human donor with alopecia areata.

The sample holds a few counts of this clone. V gene TRBV7-2 combines with J gene TRBJ2-2; D is uncertain. V was cut by 0 bases and J by 4 bases, with 3 bases left in between. The CDR3 consists of 13 residues. Germline loops: CDR1 SGHTA, CDR2 FQGNSA. CDR3 coding DNA: TGTGCCAGCAGCTTAGCGGTCACCGGGGAGCTGTTTTTT. Amino acids: CASSLAVTGELFF.

The genes are TRBV30 and TRBJ2-2, with D hard to call. Germline lookup yields CDR1 GTSNPN and CDR2 SVGIG (reference sequence). V was clipped by 5 bases and J by 5 bases, with 15 bases between them. This CDR3 spans 14 amino acids. Here the CDR3 DNA reads TGTGCCTGGTCGACGTTTTATGGAACCGGGGAGCTGTTTTTT. Amino acids: CAWSTFYGTGELFF.

This chain joins TRBV29-1 and TRBJ1-2; 8 bases fit TRBD1. Germline CDR1 is SQVTM and CDR2 is ANQGSEA. CDR3 length: 15 residues. Trimming at V came to 0 bases and at J to 2 bases, leaving 5 bases not matched to a gene. The CDR3 DNA follows: TGCAGCGTTGAAGATCGGCACAGGGGGAACTATGGCTACACCTTC. Its protein product is CSVEDRHRGNYGYTF.

CDR3 bases: TGTGCCTGGAGTCCAGATCCGGGGGACTCAAGATTGCAAGAAAAACTGTTTTTT. This gives the protein CAWSPDPGDSRLQEKLFF. The V gene is TRBV30, the J gene TRBJ1-4; weak D call: TRBD1 (5 bases). Germline V gene lookup returns CDR1 GTSNPN and CDR2 SVGIG (reference sequence). CDR3 length: 18 amino acids. Trimming took 2 bases from V and 8 from J, leaving 27 bases between them.

This chain connects TRBV25-1 to TRBJ1-1; D is undetermined. The CDR3 consists of 13 residues. Trimming took off 1 base at V and 4 bases at J, with 7 bases between the two ends. The V gene's germline CDR1 is MGHDK and CDR2 SYGVNS. The CDR3, as DNA: TGTGCCAGCAGTGAATTACTGGGCACTGAAGCTTTCTTT. Protein: CASSELLGTEAFF. The whole variable domain, remainder taken from reference TRBV25-1 and TRBJ1-1, is EADIYQTPRYLVIGTGKKITLECSQTMGHDKMYWYQQDPGMELHLIHYSYGVNSTEKGDLSSESTVSRIRTEHFPLTLESARPSHTSQYLCASSELLGTEAFFGQGTRLTVV.

The CDR3 DNA reads as TGTGCCAGCAGTTACGGGACAGGGGCTTCTGGAAACACCATATATTTT. It encodes CASSYGTGASGNTIYF. The genes are TRBV6-6 and TRBJ1-3; the match to TRBD1 covers 10 bases. Germline V gives CDR1 MNHNY, CDR2 SVGAGI (reference sequence). V shed 2 bases and J 1 base; nucleotides not matched to a gene: 2. The CDR3 loop spans 16 amino acids.